A single sample is the source of the 24 T cell receptor beta chains below, sequenced in a study of blood T cells in healthy people across ages. With a J-beta primer mix and a sample-barcoded 5' primer, a second PCR ran about 7 to 12 cycles. TCRdb re-analysed the 5' RACE reads in MiXCR, keeping a single row per CDR3 protein. The sample records more than 750,000 distinct CDR3 sequences, about 29% being singletons. This sample was also put to use in a study of T cells of mothers and their children.

Sequenced: blood. Receptors originate from a woman in her forties in good health.

This clonotype was seen ten or more times. V usage is TRBV6-1 and J usage is TRBJ1-2; D perhaps matches TRBD1 (6 bases). Trimming shortened V by 4 bases and J by 0 bases, and 18 bases separated the two germline ends. In germline, CDR1 is MNHNS, CDR2 SASEGT. The CDR3 is 17 residues long. The CDR3 DNA follows: TGTGCCAGCAGTGGCCGGGACAAGCGAAAAACTAACTATGGCTACACCTTC. It encodes CASSGRDKRKTNYGYTF.

This clonotype showed up just a few times. This chain links TRBV5-4 with TRBJ1-6; no definite D call. The germline V gene encodes CDR1 SGHNT and CDR2 YYREEE (reference sequence). Trimming removed 0 bases at V and 0 bases at J, with 10 bases between. This CDR3 spans 17 amino acids. CDR3 DNA sequence: TGTGCCAGCAGCTTGGACACCAAGAGCTCCTATAATTCACCCCTCCACTTT. Its translation is CASSLDTKSSYNSPLHF.

In this sample, this clonotype turned up many times. V and J are TRBV4-2 and TRBJ1-2; TRBD1 matches at 10 bases. J gave up 4 bases and V 0 bases, and 5 bases lay outside the gene matches. CDR3 length: 16 amino acids. CDR1 LGHNA and CDR2 YNFKEQ come from the germline V gene. In nucleotides, the CDR3 is TGTGCCAGCAGCCAAGATGGGACAGGGGAGATCTATGGCTACACCTTC. Encoded protein: CASSQDGTGEIYGYTF.

V and J are TRBV7-2 and TRBJ1-1; possible D gene TRBD1, 6 bases. This CDR3 region has 12 residues. Between the trimmed V and J ends, which lost 8 bases and 4 bases, there was a span of 11 bases. Germline CDR1 is SGHTA and CDR2 is FQGNSA. In nucleotides, the CDR3 is TGTGCCAGCCACAGGGAGGGCACTGAAGCTTTCTTT. Translation: CASHREGTEAFF.

This clonotype was counted a few times. The CDR3 protein is CASSIATSGYEQYF. The CDR3 DNA reads as TGTGCCAGTAGTATAGCAACTAGCGGCTACGAGCAGTACTTC. The gene calls are TRBV19 and TRBJ2-5; 8 bases line up with TRBD2. The J call may not be correct, given that the DNA end is closer to TRBJ2-7. The CDR3 covers 14 residues. The V gene's germline CDR1 is LNHDA and CDR2 SQIVND (reference sequence).

This clonotype appeared a few times. This rearrangement joins TRBV10-3 to TRBJ1-2, with unresolved D. The CDR3 contains 13 residues. The V end was cut by 6 bases, the J end by 1 base, with 9 bases between. CDR1 is ENHRY, CDR2 SYGVKD, per germline. The CDR3 DNA is TGTGCCATCAGACACGGGGTTAACTATGGCTACACCTTC. It encodes CAIRHGVNYGYTF.

The table lists this clonotype with a few counts. The V and J genes are TRBV27 and TRBJ1-1; D is unresolved. V lost 8 bases and J lost 3, with 16 bases in between. The germline V gene has CDR1 MNHEY and CDR2 SMNVEV (reference sequence). CDR3 length: 14 residues. This chain's CDR3 is CASLDLAGYTEAFF. CDR3 DNA: TGTGCCAGCCTCGACTTGGCAGGATACACTGAAGCTTTCTTT.

The chain couples TRBV14 to TRBJ1-1, with D uncertain. Between the trimmed V and J ends, which lost 0 bases and 0 bases, there was a span of 11 bases. The CDR3 runs to 16 residues. In germline, CDR1 is SGHDN, CDR2 FVKESK. The CDR3 loop reads CASSQDLGSLNTEAFF. The CDR3 DNA reads as TGTGCCAGCAGCCAAGATCTTGGGAGCCTGAACACTGAAGCTTTCTTT.

V and J are TRBV3-1 and TRBJ2-7; 8 bases map to TRBD1. Germline V gives CDR1 LGHDT, CDR2 YNNKEL (reference sequence). V was clipped by 6 bases and J by 2 bases; unmatched bases: 9. The CDR3 has 15 residues. Written as DNA, the CDR3 is TGTGCCAGCAGTCACAGACAGGGGTTAACCTACGAGCAGTACTTC. Translation gives CASSHRQGLTYEQYF.

On this clonotype: This may stem from a read error, because a much larger clone lies one nucleotide away. J is TRBJ2-5 and V is TRBV12-3 or TRBV12-4; 15 bases match TRBD2. V was pared by 7 bases and J by 5 bases, with 5 bases of the junction left unmatched. The CDR3 is 15 amino acids. CDR3 in DNA: TGTGCCAGCAATCTCGGACTAGCGGGGGGGGAGACCCAGTACTTC. Its translation is CASNLGLAGGETQYF.

This clonotype was seen repeatedly, ten times or more. This CDR3 reads CAISDQGTGAGYTF. The CDR3 coding sequence is TGTGCCATCAGTGACCAGGGGACAGGGGCCGGCTACACCTTC. The J gene is TRBJ1-2, the V gene TRBV10-3; TRBD1 agrees at 10 bases. In germline, CDR1 is ENHRY, CDR2 SYGVKD. The CDR3 is 14 residues long. V was pared by 3 bases and J by 8 bases, with 6 bases of the junction left unmatched.

This clonotype was observed a few times. This chain connects TRBV2 to TRBJ1-5, with D tentatively TRBD1 (6 bases). This CDR3 is built from 14 residues. Germline CDR1 is SNHLY and CDR2 is FYNNEI. The V end was cut by 4 bases, the J end by 5 bases, with 12 bases between. The chain's CDR3 is CASSVQGVDQPQHF. The CDR3 region has the DNA TGTGCCAGCAGTGTACAGGGTGTTGATCAGCCCCAGCATTTT.

This chain connects TRBV11-1 to TRBJ1-2, with D hard to call. Germline loops: CDR1 SGHAT, CDR2 FQDESV (reference sequence). V lost 2 bases and J 3 bases, leaving 10 bases between the germline ends. The CDR3 covers 14 residues. This chain's CDR3 is CASSLTVGDYGYTF. DNA for the CDR3: TGTGCCAGCAGCTTAACAGTCGGCGACTATGGCTACACCTTC. The full variable domain, in which reference TRBV11-1 and TRBJ1-2 provide the parts outside the CDR3, is EAEVAQSPRYKITEKSQAVAFWCDPISGHATLYWYRQILGQGPELLVQFQDESVVDDSQLPKDRFSAERLKGVDSTLKIQPAELGDSAMYLCASSLTVGDYGYTFGSGTRLTVV.

This clonotype was detected many times. A much larger clone sits a single nucleotide away, making a read error possible. The chain uses TRBV7-8 and TRBJ2-5; 7 bases match TRBD2. After removal of 7 bases from V and 4 bases from J, the junction contained 9 bases not matched to a gene. Germline V gene data show CDR1 as SGHVS and CDR2 as FQNEAQ. CDR3 length equals 14 residues. The DNA of the CDR3 is TGTGCCAGCATCTCGACCAGGGAGGGAGAGACCCAGTACTTC. It encodes CASISTREGETQYF.

This clonotype was observed a few times. The V gene is TRBV20-1, the J gene TRBJ2-7, with D perhaps matching TRBD1 or TRBD2 (5 bases each). Germline-derived CDR1 and CDR2 are DFQATT and SNEGSKA (reference sequence). Deletions cut 3 bases from V and 4 bases from J, with 16 bases between. This CDR3 is built from 14 residues. CDR3 loop: CSASPRGQGYEQYF. Here the CDR3 DNA reads TGCAGTGCTAGTCCTCGGGGCCAGGGTTACGAGCAGTACTTC.

As for this clonotype: One junction end does not reproduce the germline sequence, and a read error may be involved. DNA of the CDR3: TGTACCAGCAGCGTATCCCAGGAGAGGGAGACCCAGTACTTC. This codes for CTSSVSQERETQYF. The chain employs TRBV9 and TRBJ2-5; D gene uncertain. This CDR3 has 14 residues. The germline gives CDR1 SGDLS, CDR2 YYNGEE.

This clonotype turned up a few times. This may stem from a read error, because a much larger clone lies one nucleotide away. This chain uses TRBV3-1 with TRBJ2-4; TRBD2 matches at 8 bases. Matching the DNA end better, TRBJ2-5 makes the J call doubtful. CDR1 and CDR2 from the germline V gene are LGHDT and YNNKEL (reference sequence). This CDR3 is 12 amino acids long. CDR3 sequence: CATRQAGGTQYF. CDR3 in DNA: TGTGCAACCCGCCAGGCGGGAGGGACCCAGTACTTC.

The sample holds many counts of this clonotype. The chain carries TRBV20-1 and TRBJ2-7; 7 bases map to TRBD2. In germline, CDR1 is DFQATT, CDR2 SNEGSKA (reference sequence). The CDR3 covers 13 residues. The V segment lost 4 bases and the J segment 0 bases; nucleotides outside the gene matches: 3. CDR3 nucleotides: TGCAGTGCTACACTAGCGTTCTCCTACGAGCAGTACTTC. Amino acid sequence: CSATLAFSYEQYF.

As concerns this clonotype: A much larger clone lies one base from this, so it may be a read error. V is TRBV12-3 or TRBV12-4 and J is TRBJ2-2; 7 positions match TRBD1. V lost 6 bases, J lost 1 base, and 5 bases stayed unmatched. This CDR3 has 15 amino acids. The CDR3 coding sequence is TGTGCCAGCAGCCCCGGGACAGAGAACACCGGGGAGCTGTTTTTT. Translating it yields CASSPGTENTGELFF.

This clonotype was found a few times. The genes are TRBV7-2 and TRBJ1-2; tentative D call: TRBD1 (6 bases). The germline gives CDR1 SGHTA, CDR2 FQGNSA. CDR3 length: 15 residues. V was pared by 3 bases and J by 2 bases, with 13 bases between. CDR3: CASSFPDSRNYGYTF. CDR3 DNA: TGTGCCAGCAGCTTCCCGGACAGCCGGAACTATGGCTACACCTTC.

The rearrangement links TRBV5-6 to TRBJ2-7; 8 positions match TRBD2. TRBJ2-5 explains the end of the DNA better; the J call may be wrong. The length of the CDR3 is 17 residues. In germline, CDR1 is SGHDT, CDR2 YYEEEE. CDR3 region: CASSTAGTRADVETQYF. The DNA of the CDR3 is TGTGCCAGCAGCACCGCCGGGACTAGAGCAGACGTGGAGACCCAGTACTTC.

This clonotype was seen repeatedly, ten times or more. This sequence joins TRBV12-3 or TRBV12-4 and TRBJ1-4; TRBD1 might be the D (5 bases). Between the trimmed V and J ends, which lost 0 bases and 6 bases, there was a span of 14 bases. CDR3 length: 16 amino acids. The CDR3 is CASSLASGLRDEKLFF. The DNA for the CDR3 is TGTGCCAGCAGTTTAGCATCGGGGCTACGGGATGAAAAACTGTTTTTT.

Ten or more counts support this clonotype. The chain employs TRBV5-1 and TRBJ2-5; 9 bases are shared with TRBD2. The J segment lost 4 bases and the V segment lost 0 bases, leaving 16 bases of the junction unmatched. The CDR3 length is 19 residues. Germline V gene sequence: CDR1 SGHRS, CDR2 YFSETQ. As DNA, the CDR3 is TGCGCCAGCAGCTTGGAGGGGCTAGCGGGAACCCCAAGGGGAGAGACCCAGTACTTC. As protein: CASSLEGLAGTPRGETQYF.

Many counts were recorded for this clonotype. This chain connects TRBV20-1 to TRBJ2-7, with D possibly TRBD1 on 6 matching bases. Trimming shortened V by 0 bases and J by 3 bases, and 9 bases separated the two germline ends. This CDR3 has 13 residues. CDR1 is DFQATT and CDR2 is SNEGSKA in the germline V gene (reference sequence). This CDR3 is CSARDTGFYEQYF. CDR3 bases: TGCAGTGCTAGAGATACAGGGTTCTACGAGCAGTACTTC.